This T cell receptor beta chain was recovered during a study of beta chain features in type 1 diabetes. Overall study results and limits: The VDJ junctions of type 1 diabetes patients carried fewer insertions and more deletions. Among patients with Type 1 diabetes, TCRB CDR3s were moderately but significantly shorter in every one of the four CD4+ subsets.

A heparinised blood draw that averaged approximately 120 mL was obtained once from each donor. Sorting with CD45RO/CCR7/CD25/CD127/CD95/CD27 yielded naive, central memory, regulatory and stem-like memory CD4+ cells. Sort purity for all populations was recorded as exceeding 98%. Expressed TCRB transcripts were sequenced after all isolated RNA was converted to cDNA. The protocol was immunoSEQ multiplex PCR, while the TCRdb copy is restricted to in-frame clones and leaves out a portion. Among roughly 340,000 clones listed, around an eighth were seen once. As regards this clone: The target antigen is unknown.

Between the trimmed V and J ends, which lost 0 bases and 6 bases, there was a span of 11 bases. The CDR3 runs 15 residues. Germline-derived CDR1 and CDR2 are LNHNV and YYDKDF (reference sequence). This clonotype originated in a woman between 18 and 29 years old with type 1 diabetes. Sequenced sample: naive CD4+ T cells from blood. The chain joins TRBV15 to TRBJ2-2; no firm D call. CDR3 amino acids: CATSRDLGPAGELFF. The CDR3 DNA sequence: TGTGCCACCAGCAGAGACCTGGGCCCCGCCGGGGAGCTGTTTTTT.